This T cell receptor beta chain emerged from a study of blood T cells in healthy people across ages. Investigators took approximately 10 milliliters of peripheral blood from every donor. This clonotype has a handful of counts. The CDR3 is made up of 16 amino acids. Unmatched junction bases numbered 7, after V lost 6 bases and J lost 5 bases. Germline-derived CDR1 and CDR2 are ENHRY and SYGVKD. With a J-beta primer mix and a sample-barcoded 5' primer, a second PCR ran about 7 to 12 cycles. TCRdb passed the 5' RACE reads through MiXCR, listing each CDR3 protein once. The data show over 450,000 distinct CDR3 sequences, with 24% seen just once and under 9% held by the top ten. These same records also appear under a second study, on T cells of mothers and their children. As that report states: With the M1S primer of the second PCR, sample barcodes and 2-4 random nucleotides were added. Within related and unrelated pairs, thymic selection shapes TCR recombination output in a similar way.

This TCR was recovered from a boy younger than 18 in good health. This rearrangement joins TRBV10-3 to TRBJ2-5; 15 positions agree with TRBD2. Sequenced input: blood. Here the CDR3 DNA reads TGTGCCATCAGAAACACCGGGACTAGCGGGAGGGAGACCCAGTACTTC. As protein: CAIRNTGTSGRETQYF.